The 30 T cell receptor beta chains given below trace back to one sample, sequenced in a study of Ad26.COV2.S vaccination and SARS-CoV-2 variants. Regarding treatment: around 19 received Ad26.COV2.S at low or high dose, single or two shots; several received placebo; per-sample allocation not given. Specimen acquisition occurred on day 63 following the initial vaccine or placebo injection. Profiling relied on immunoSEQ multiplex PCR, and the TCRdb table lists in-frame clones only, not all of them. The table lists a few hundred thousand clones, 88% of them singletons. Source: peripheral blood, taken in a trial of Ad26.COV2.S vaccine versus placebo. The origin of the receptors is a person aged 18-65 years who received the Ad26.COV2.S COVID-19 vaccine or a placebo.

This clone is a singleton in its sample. The CDR3 bases are TGTGCCAGCAGCTTAGACCAAGATACGCAGTATTTT. This encodes CASSLDQDTQYF. V gene TRBV11-2 combines with J gene TRBJ2-3, with D hard to call. This CDR3 region has 12 residues. V dropped 0 bases and J dropped 5 bases, with 3 bases sitting between them. Germline V CDR1 and CDR2: SGHAT, FQNNGV.

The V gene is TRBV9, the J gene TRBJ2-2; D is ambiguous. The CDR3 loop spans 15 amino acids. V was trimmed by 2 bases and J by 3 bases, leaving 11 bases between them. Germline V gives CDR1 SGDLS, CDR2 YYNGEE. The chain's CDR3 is CASSVAGRDTGELFF. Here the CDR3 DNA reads TGTGCCAGCAGCGTCGCAGGCCGCGACACCGGGGAGCTGTTTTTT.

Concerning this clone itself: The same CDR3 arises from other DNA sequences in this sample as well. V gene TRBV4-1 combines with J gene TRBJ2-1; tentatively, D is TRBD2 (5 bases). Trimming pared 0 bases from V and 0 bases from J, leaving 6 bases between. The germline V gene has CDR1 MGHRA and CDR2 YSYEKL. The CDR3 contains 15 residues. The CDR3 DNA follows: TGCGCCAGCAGCCAAGATCGGGGCTCCTACAATGAGCAGTTCTTC. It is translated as CASSQDRGSYNEQFF.

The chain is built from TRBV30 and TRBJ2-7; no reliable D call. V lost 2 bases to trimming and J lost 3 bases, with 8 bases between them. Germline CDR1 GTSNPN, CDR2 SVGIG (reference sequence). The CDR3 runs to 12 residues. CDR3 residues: CAWSLGFYEQYF. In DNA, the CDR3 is TGTGCCTGGAGTCTCGGGTTCTACGAGCAGTACTTC. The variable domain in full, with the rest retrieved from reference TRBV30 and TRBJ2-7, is SQTIHQWPATLVQPVGSPLSLECTVEGTSNPNLYWYRQAAGRGLQLLFYSVGIGQISSEVPQNLSASRPQDRQFILSSKKLLLSDSGFYLCAWSLGFYEQYFGPGTRLTVT.

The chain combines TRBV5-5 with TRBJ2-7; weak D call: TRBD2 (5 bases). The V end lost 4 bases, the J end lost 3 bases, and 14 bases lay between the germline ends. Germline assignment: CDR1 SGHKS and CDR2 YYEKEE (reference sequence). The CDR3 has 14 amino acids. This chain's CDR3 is CASSPSGRNYEQYF. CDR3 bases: TGTGCCAGCAGCCCATCGGGGAGAAACTACGAGCAGTACTTC.

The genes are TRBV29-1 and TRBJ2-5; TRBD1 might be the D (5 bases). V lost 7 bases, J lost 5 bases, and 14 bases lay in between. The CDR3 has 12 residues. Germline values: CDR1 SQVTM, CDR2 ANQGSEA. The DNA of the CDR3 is TGCAGCGGACAGCTAACGGAGGAGACCCAGTACTTC. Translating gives CSGQLTEETQYF. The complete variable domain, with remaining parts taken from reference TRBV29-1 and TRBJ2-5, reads SAVISQKPSRDICQRGTSLTIQCQVDSQVTMMFWYRQQPGQSLTLIATANQGSEATYESGFVIDKFPISRPNLTFSTLTVSNMSPEDSSIYLCSGQLTEETQYFGPGTRLLVL.

CDR3 bases: TGCGCCAGCAGCCAAGAAGACAGGGCTCAGCCCCAGCATTTT. Amino acid sequence: CASSQEDRAQPQHF. The V gene is TRBV4-1, the J gene TRBJ1-5, with TRBD1 identical over 7 bases. This CDR3 contains 14 residues. V gave up 0 bases and J gave up 6 bases; unmatched junction bases: 2. CDR1 is MGHRA, CDR2 YSYEKL, per germline.

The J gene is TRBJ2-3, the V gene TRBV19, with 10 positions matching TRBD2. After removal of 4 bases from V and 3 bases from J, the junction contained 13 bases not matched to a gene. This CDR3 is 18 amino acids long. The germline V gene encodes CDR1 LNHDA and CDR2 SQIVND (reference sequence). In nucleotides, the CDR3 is TGTGCCAGTAGTACCTCCCCGGAGCGGGGGGGCCGGACAGATACGCAGTATTTT. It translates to CASSTSPERGGRTDTQYF.

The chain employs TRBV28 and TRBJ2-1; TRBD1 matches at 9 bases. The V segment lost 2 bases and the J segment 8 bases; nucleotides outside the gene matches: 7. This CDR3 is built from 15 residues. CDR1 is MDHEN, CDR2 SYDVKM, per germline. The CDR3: CASSLRDRAVDEQFF. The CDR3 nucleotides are TGTGCCAGCAGTTTACGGGACAGGGCGGTCGATGAGCAGTTCTTC.

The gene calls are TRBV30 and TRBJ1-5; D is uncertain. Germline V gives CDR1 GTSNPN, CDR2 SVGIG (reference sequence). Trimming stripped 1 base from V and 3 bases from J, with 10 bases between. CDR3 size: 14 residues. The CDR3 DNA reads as TGTGCCTGGAGTGACGGACGGATCAATCAGCCCCAGCATTTT. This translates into CAWSDGRINQPQHF.

The chain's CDR3 is CASSLVGLLNTGELFF. The CDR3 DNA reads as TGTGCCAGCAGCTTAGTGGGCTTACTGAACACCGGGGAGCTGTTTTTT. This chain uses TRBV7-2 with TRBJ2-2, with D unresolved. Per the germline V gene, CDR1 is SGHTA and CDR2 is FQGNSA. This CDR3 spans 16 amino acids. The germline V and J ends were trimmed by 1 base and 1 base, with 10 bases remaining between them. The variable domain in full, with the rest retrieved from reference TRBV7-2 and TRBJ2-2, is GAGVSQSPSNKVTEKGKDVELRCDPISGHTALYWYRQSLGQGLEFLIYFQGNSAPDKSGLPSDRFSAERTGGSVSTLTIQRTQQEDSAVYLCASSLVGLLNTGELFFGEGSRLTVL.

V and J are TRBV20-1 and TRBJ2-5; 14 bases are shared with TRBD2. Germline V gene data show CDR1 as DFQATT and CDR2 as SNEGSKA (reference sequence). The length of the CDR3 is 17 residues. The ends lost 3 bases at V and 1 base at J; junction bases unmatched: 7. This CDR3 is CSASSGTSGGFQETQYF. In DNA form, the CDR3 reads TGCAGTGCTAGTTCCGGGACTAGCGGGGGATTCCAAGAGACCCAGTACTTC.

CDR3 sequence reads: CASSPNLLLWEQYF. The CDR3 coding sequence is TGTGCCAGCAGTCCGAACTTGTTGCTATGGGAGCAGTACTTC. V and J are TRBV27 and TRBJ2-7; no clear D gene. In germline, CDR1 is MNHEY, CDR2 SMNVEV (reference sequence). Trimming stripped 5 bases from V and 7 bases from J, with 18 bases between. This CDR3 region has 14 residues.

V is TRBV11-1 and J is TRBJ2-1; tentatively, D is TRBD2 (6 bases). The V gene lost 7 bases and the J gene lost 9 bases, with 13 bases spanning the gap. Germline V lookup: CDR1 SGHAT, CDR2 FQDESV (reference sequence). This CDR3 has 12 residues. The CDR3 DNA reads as TGTGCCAGCACGGTGGGGGGTGGTGAGCAGTTCTTC. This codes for CASTVGGGEQFF.

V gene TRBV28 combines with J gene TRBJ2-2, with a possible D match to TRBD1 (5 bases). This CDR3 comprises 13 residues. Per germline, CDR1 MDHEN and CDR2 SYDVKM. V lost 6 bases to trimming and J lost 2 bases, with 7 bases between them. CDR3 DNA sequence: TGTGCCAGCAGGGACAAAAACACCGGGGAGCTGTTTTTT. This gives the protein CASRDKNTGELFF.

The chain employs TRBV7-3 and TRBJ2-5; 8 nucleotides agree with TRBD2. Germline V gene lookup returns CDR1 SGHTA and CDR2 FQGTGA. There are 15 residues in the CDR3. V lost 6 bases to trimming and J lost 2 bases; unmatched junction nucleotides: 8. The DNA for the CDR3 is TGTGCCAGCAGACCGGGACTAGTGGAGCAAGAGACCCAGTACTTC. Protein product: CASRPGLVEQETQYF.

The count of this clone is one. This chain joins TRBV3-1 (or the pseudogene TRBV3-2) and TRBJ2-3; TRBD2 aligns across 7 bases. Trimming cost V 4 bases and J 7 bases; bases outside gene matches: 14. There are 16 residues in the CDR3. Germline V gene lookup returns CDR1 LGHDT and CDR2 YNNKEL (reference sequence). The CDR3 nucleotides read TGTGCCAGCAGCCTCCTGACTAGCAAGTACGAGAATACGCAGTATTTT. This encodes CASSLLTSKYENTQYF.

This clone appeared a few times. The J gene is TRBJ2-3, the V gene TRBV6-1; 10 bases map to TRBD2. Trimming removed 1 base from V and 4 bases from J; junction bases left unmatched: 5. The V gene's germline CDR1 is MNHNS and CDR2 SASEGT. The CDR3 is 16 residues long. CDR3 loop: CASSEVSGGASDTQYF. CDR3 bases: TGTGCCAGCAGTGAAGTAAGCGGGGGGGCCTCAGATACGCAGTATTTT.

The CDR3 is CASSGYRGNYGYTF. The CDR3 region has the DNA TGTGCCAGCAGTGGGTACAGGGGGAACTATGGCTACACCTTC. The rearrangement uses TRBV28 and TRBJ1-2, with TRBD1 matching over 8 bases. V trimming: 5 bases; J trimming: 2 bases; junction bases outside the gene matches: 4. The CDR3 covers 14 residues. CDR1 and CDR2 (germline): MDHEN, SYDVKM.

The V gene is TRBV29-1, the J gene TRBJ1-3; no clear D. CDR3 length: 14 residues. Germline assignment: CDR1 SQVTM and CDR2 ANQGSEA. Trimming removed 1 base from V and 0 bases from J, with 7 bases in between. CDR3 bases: TGCAGCGTTGAAGTTGGGATCTCTGGAAACACCATATATTTT. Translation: CSVEVGISGNTIYF.

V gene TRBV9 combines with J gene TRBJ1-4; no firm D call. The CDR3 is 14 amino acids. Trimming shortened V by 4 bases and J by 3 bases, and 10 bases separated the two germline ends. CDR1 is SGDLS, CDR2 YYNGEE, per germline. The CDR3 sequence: CASSPLRANEKLFF. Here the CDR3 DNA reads TGTGCCAGCAGCCCGTTACGGGCTAATGAAAAACTGTTTTTT.

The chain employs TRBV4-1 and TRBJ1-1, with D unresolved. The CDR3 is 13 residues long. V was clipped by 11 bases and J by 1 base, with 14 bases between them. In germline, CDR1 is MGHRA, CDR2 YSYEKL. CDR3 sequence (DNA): TGCGCCGCACGAATTCAGGAGAACACTGAAGCTTTCTTT. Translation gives CAARIQENTEAFF.

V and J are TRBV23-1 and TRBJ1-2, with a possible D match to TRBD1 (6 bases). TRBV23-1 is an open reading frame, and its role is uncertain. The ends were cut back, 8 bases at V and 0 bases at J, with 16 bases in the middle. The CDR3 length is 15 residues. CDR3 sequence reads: CASFLRTESNYGYTF. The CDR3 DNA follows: TGCGCCAGCTTTTTGAGGACAGAATCTAACTATGGCTACACCTTC.

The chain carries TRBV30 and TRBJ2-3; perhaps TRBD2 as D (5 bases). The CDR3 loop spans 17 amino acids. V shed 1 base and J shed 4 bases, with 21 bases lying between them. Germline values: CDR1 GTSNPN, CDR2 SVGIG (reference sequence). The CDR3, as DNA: TGTGCCTGGAGTGGAGGTTGGCCGGGGATACCAGCAGATACGCAGTATTTT. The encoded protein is CAWSGGWPGIPADTQYF. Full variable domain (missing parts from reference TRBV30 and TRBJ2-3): SQTIHQWPATLVQPVGSPLSLECTVEGTSNPNLYWYRQAAGRGLQLLFYSVGIGQISSEVPQNLSASRPQDRQFILSSKKLLLSDSGFYLCAWSGGWPGIPADTQYFGPGTRLTVL.

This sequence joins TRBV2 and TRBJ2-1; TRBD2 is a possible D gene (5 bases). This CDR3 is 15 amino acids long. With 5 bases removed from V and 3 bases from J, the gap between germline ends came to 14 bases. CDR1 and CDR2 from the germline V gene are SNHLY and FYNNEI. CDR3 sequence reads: CASSPLVGYYNEQFF. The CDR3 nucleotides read TGTGCCAGCAGTCCACTAGTGGGGTACTACAATGAGCAGTTCTTC.

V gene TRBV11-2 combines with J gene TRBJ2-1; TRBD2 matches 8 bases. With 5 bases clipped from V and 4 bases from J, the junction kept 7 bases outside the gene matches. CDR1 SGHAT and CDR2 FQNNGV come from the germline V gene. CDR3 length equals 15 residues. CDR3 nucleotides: TGTGCCAGCAGCGAACGGGCGGGGGGATACAATGAGCAGTTCTTC. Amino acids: CASSERAGGYNEQFF.

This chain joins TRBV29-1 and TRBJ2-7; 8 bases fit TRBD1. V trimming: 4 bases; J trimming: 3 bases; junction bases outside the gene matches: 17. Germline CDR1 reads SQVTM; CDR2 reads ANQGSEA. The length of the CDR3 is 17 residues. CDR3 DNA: TGCAGCGTTGTCTGGGGGTTCCGCCGGGGACAGGACTACGAGCAGTACTTC. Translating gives CSVVWGFRRGQDYEQYF.

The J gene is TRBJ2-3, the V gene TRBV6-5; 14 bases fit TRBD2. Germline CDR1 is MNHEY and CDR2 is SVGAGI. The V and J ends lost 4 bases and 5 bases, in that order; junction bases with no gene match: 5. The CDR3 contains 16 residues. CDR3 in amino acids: CASSWTSGGLVDTQYF. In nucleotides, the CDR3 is TGTGCCAGCAGTTGGACTAGCGGGGGGCTAGTAGATACGCAGTATTTT.

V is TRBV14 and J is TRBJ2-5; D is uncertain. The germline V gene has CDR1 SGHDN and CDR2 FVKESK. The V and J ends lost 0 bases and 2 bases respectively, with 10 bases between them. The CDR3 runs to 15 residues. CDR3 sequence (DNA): TGTGCCAGCAGCCAAGAAGGAACATATCAAGAGACCCAGTACTTC. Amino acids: CASSQEGTYQETQYF. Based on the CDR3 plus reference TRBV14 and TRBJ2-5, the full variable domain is EAGVTQFPSHSVIEKGQTVTLRCDPISGHDNLYWYRRVMGKEIKFLLHFVKESKQDESGMPNNRFLAERTGGTYSTLKVQPAELEDSGVYFCASSQEGTYQETQYFGPGTRLLVL.

The CDR3 DNA sequence: TGTGCCAGCAGTAGGGAGGGGGGCCAATTCAGGGAAGCTTTCTTT. Its protein product is CASSREGGQFREAFF. The chain employs TRBV25-1 and TRBJ1-1; TRBD1 is a possible D gene (6 bases). This CDR3 region has 15 residues. The ends were cut back, 5 bases at V and 8 bases at J, with 21 bases in the middle. CDR1 MGHDK and CDR2 SYGVNS come from the germline V gene.